What follows are 21 T cell receptor beta chains derived from one specimen sequenced in a study of T cells expressing NK-cell markers. TCRdb reprocessed the 5' RACE reads, keeping one entry per CDR3 protein, no DNA. This listing includes about 380,000 distinct CDR3 sequences. Sequencing used blood T cells: a sorted CD56 or NKG2C T cell subset, CD4+ or CD8+ T cells, or bulk PBMC T cells (not recorded which). The receptors here all came from a man aged 18 to 69 in good health.

The gene calls are TRBV7-2 and TRBJ2-1; TCRdb's D call, TRBD2, is unchecked because there is no DNA. Looked up from germline, CDR1 is SGHTA and CDR2 is FQGNSA. The CDR3 covers 15 residues. This CDR3 is CASSSRMSGRNEQFF.

This chain joins TRBV12-3 or TRBV12-4 and TRBJ2-5; TCRdb designates TRBD1, a call that cannot be tested without DNA. The CDR3 runs to 15 residues. Here the CDR3 reads CASRSAGGRRETQYF.

The chain recombines TRBV15 with TRBJ2-1; the TCRdb D gene call, TRBD2, has no DNA to confirm it. Germline CDR1 reads LNHNV; CDR2 reads YYDKDF (reference sequence). The CDR3 is 14 residues long. The CDR3 sequence: CATSRSQGRNEQFF.

The rearrangement uses TRBV6-6 and TRBJ1-1. There are 12 residues in the CDR3. Germline V gives CDR1 MNHNY, CDR2 SVGAGI (reference sequence). The chain's CDR3 is CASSYPPDAAFF.

This chain links TRBV3-1 with TRBJ2-5; checking the TCRdb D call of TRBD1 is not possible without DNA. Germline CDR1 LGHDT, CDR2 YNNKEL (reference sequence). This CDR3 region has 16 residues. The CDR3 region is CASTRSGTGVQETQYF.

The V and J genes are TRBV3-1 and TRBJ2-5; TCRdb names TRBD1, which stays unverified in the absence of DNA. Germline V gives CDR1 LGHDT, CDR2 YNNKEL (reference sequence). This CDR3 comprises 15 residues. CDR3 loop: CASSQVPGGRETQYF.

The chain recombines TRBV10-3 with TRBJ2-1; TCRdb calls TRBD1, which cannot be checked without DNA. Germline V CDR1 and CDR2: ENHRY, SYGVKD. The length of the CDR3 is 13 residues. This CDR3 is CATRFPGANEQFF.

The V and J genes are TRBV20-1 and TRBJ2-4; TCRdb outputs TRBD1, but without DNA this stays unchecked. The CDR3 covers 15 residues. CDR1 DFQATT and CDR2 SNEGSKA come from the germline V gene (reference sequence). The CDR3: CSASRRDKAKNIQYF.

The chain combines TRBV4-2 with TRBJ2-2; TCRdb designates TRBD1, a call that cannot be tested without DNA. This CDR3 comprises 16 residues. In germline, CDR1 is LGHNA, CDR2 YNFKEQ. The CDR3 region is CASSQQGPGLTGELFF.

V usage is TRBV2 and J usage is TRBJ2-5; the TCRdb D gene call, TRBD1, has no DNA to confirm it. This CDR3 is built from 14 residues. From germline, CDR1 is SNHLY and CDR2 FYNNEI. This CDR3 reads CASGQRDRVETQYF.

The chain links TRBV7-9 to TRBJ1-1. Germline assignment: CDR1 SEHNR and CDR2 FQNEAQ (reference sequence). The CDR3 runs to 15 residues. CDR3 region: CASSFGGQLNTEAFF. Using reference TRBV7-9 and TRBJ1-1 for the parts outside the CDR3, the full variable domain is DTGVSQNPRHKITKRGQNVTFRCDPISEHNRLYWYRQTLGQGPEFLTYFQNEAQLEKSRLLSDRFSAERPKGSFSTLEIQRTEQGDSAMYLCASSFGGQLNTEAFFGQGTRLTVV.

This chain links TRBV19 with TRBJ2-2; with no DNA, the TCRdb D assignment of TRBD1 cannot be verified. The germline gives CDR1 LNHDA, CDR2 SQIVND (reference sequence). This CDR3 contains 14 residues. CDR3 amino acids: CASRRRPTTGELFF. Full variable domain (outside the CDR3, taken from reference TRBV19 and TRBJ2-2): DGGITQSPKYLFRKEGQNVTLSCEQNLNHDAMYWYRQDPGQGLRLIYYSQIVNDFQKGDIAEGYSVSREKKESFPLTVTSAQKNPTAFYLCASRRRPTTGELFFGEGSRLTVL.

The CDR3 is CASSIRAGPYNEQFF. V and J are TRBV12-3 or TRBV12-4 and TRBJ2-1; TCRdb returns TRBD1, unconfirmable since there is no DNA. The CDR3 has 15 amino acids.

The chain employs TRBV19 and TRBJ2-3; TCRdb indicates TRBD1, and absent DNA this call remains unverified. The CDR3 has 14 residues. Germline CDR1 LNHDA, CDR2 SQIVND (reference sequence). CDR3 sequence: CASSMAGYTDTQYF.

The rearrangement joins TRBV28 to TRBJ1-2. Germline CDR1 and CDR2: MDHEN and SYDVKM. The CDR3 covers 11 residues. This CDR3 is CASSLNFGYTF.

The chain joins TRBV4-2 to TRBJ2-1. The germline V gene encodes CDR1 LGHNA and CDR2 YNFKEQ. This CDR3 has 13 residues. The CDR3 sequence: CASSQPGIDEQFF.

The genes are TRBV3-1 and TRBJ2-1; TCRdb returns TRBD1, unconfirmable since there is no DNA. Germline CDR1 reads LGHDT; CDR2 reads YNNKEL (reference sequence). The CDR3 has 14 amino acids. CDR3 region: CASSRRGPYNEQFF.

The chain carries TRBV21-1 and TRBJ1-5; the TCRdb D gene call, TRBD1, has no DNA to confirm it. TRBV21-1 is noted as a pseudogene. The CDR3 spans 12 residues. CDR3 amino acids: CASRTGEMPQHF.

CDR3: CASSSLHASYEQYF. The chain is built from TRBV25-1 and TRBJ2-7. CDR3 length: 14 residues. Germline V gene data show CDR1 as MGHDK and CDR2 as SYGVNS.

The chain recombines TRBV5-6 with TRBJ2-3; checking the TCRdb D call of TRBD2 is not possible without DNA. The CDR3 has 15 residues. CDR1 and CDR2 from the germline V gene are SGHDT and YYEEEE. The CDR3 sequence: CASSWSLAGGDTQYF.

V usage is TRBV20-1 and J usage is TRBJ2-2; absent DNA, TCRdb's TRBD2 call cannot be checked. The CDR3 runs 15 residues. Germline V gene data show CDR1 as DFQATT and CDR2 as SNEGSKA (reference sequence). The CDR3 sequence: CSARGDLAKAGELFF.